The 19 T cell receptor beta chains in this list originate from one sample, sequenced in a study of blood T cell repertoires in COVID-19. The protocol was immunoSEQ multiplex PCR, while the TCRdb copy is restricted to in-frame clones and leaves out a portion. The sample consists of more than 150,000 clones, about 86% of them appearing once. Specimen: peripheral blood. These receptors all stem from a man aged 30 to 39 with active or convalescent COVID-19.

The chain is built from TRBV5-1 and TRBJ2-3, with 13 bases identical to TRBD2. CDR3 size: 21 residues. V was pared by 3 bases and J by 0 bases, with 16 bases of the junction left unmatched. The V gene's germline CDR1 is SGHRS and CDR2 YFSETQ. The CDR3 sequence: CASSWETMTSGGTTSTDTQYF. The DNA for the CDR3 is TGCGCCAGCAGCTGGGAAACAATGACTAGCGGGGGGACTACTAGCACAGATACGCAGTATTTT.

This clone was detected only once. Here the CDR3 DNA reads TGTGCCAGCTCACCACTCAGGGCGGACACCGGGGAGCTGTTTTTT. This sequence encodes CASSPLRADTGELFF. V and J are TRBV18 and TRBJ2-2; tentatively, D is TRBD1 (5 bases). Germline CDR1 is KGHSH and CDR2 is LQKENI. The CDR3 spans 15 residues. Trimming pared 1 base from V and 3 bases from J, leaving 9 bases between. The variable domain in full, with the rest retrieved from reference TRBV18 and TRBJ2-2, is NAGVMQNPRHLVRRRGQEARLRCSPMKGHSHVYWYRQLPEEGLKFMVYLQKENIIDESGMPKERFSAEFPKEGPSILRIQQVVRGDSAAYFCASSPLRADTGELFFGEGSRLTVL.

The rearrangement joins TRBV2 to TRBJ1-6; tentative D call: TRBD1 (6 bases). Trimming stripped 7 bases from V and 10 bases from J, with 14 bases between. The CDR3 is made up of 13 amino acids. The germline gives CDR1 SNHLY, CDR2 FYNNEI. This chain's CDR3 is CASNGGLSSPLHF. The CDR3 DNA is TGTGCCAGCAACGGGGGGCTCTCGTCACCCCTCCACTTT.

In DNA, the CDR3 is TGTGCCAGCAGTTTTGTAGTAGCGGGAGAGCAGTACTTC. This translates into CASSFVVAGEQYF. The genes are TRBV12-3 or TRBV12-4 and TRBJ2-7; 8 nucleotides align to TRBD2. J was trimmed by 7 bases and V by 3 bases; bases with no gene match: 5. The CDR3 has 13 residues.

The chain couples TRBV19 to TRBJ2-3, with 7 bases that match TRBD2. Unmatched junction bases numbered 6, after V lost 5 bases and J lost 4 bases. Germline CDR1 and CDR2: LNHDA and SQIVND (reference sequence). The CDR3 is made up of 14 amino acids. The CDR3 loop is CASSPRTSADTQYF. Here the CDR3 DNA reads TGTGCCAGTAGTCCCAGGACTAGTGCAGATACGCAGTATTTT. The entire variable domain, with the rest obtained from reference TRBV19 and TRBJ2-3, is as follows: DGGITQSPKYLFRKEGQNVTLSCEQNLNHDAMYWYRQDPGQGLRLIYYSQIVNDFQKGDIAEGYSVSREKKESFPLTVTSAQKNPTAFYLCASSPRTSADTQYFGPGTRLTVL.

The chain recombines TRBV7-9 with TRBJ1-1, with D possibly being TRBD1 (6 bases). The CDR3 loop spans 16 amino acids. The V gene lost 5 bases and the J gene lost 5 bases, with 21 bases spanning the gap. The germline V gene has CDR1 SEHNR and CDR2 FQNEAQ (reference sequence). The CDR3 here is CASSPGFWGLGTEAFF. CDR3 nucleotide sequence: TGTGCCAGCAGCCCCGGGTTTTGGGGGCTCGGGACTGAAGCTTTCTTT.

Notes on this clone: One junction end disagrees with the germline gene, perhaps due to a read error. This chain connects TRBV20-1 to TRBJ1-1, with D hard to call. The CDR3 spans 12 residues. CDR1 is DFQATT, CDR2 SNEGSKA, per germline (reference sequence). The CDR3 loop reads CSASLIADLVLF. The CDR3 bases are TGCAGTGCTAGTCTGATCGCGGATTTGGTTCTCTTT.

As DNA, the CDR3 is TGTGCCAGCAGCCGGAATGGAGCGGGAGAGACCCAGTACTTC. Encoded protein: CASSRNGAGETQYF. V usage is TRBV7-9 and J usage is TRBJ2-5; D may be TRBD2 (6 bases). The CDR3 loop spans 14 amino acids. Trimming stripped 5 bases from V and 4 bases from J, with 14 bases between. Germline CDR1 SEHNR, CDR2 FQNEAQ (reference sequence).

The chain uses TRBV2 and TRBJ1-4, with 9 bases aligning to TRBD1. CDR1 and CDR2 from the germline V gene are SNHLY and FYNNEI. The CDR3 length is 15 residues. Unmatched junction bases numbered 6, after V lost 6 bases and J lost 4 bases. Written as DNA, the CDR3 is TGTGCCAGCAGCAACAGGGGGCGCGGTAATGAAAAACTGTTTTTT. Protein: CASSNRGRGNEKLFF.

The chain joins TRBV4-2 to TRBJ1-3; weak D call: TRBD1 (5 bases). Germline CDR1 is LGHNA and CDR2 is YNFKEQ. This CDR3 comprises 16 residues. V lost 0 bases and J lost 0, with 9 bases in between. CDR3 loop: CASSQEDRYSGNTIYF. The CDR3 nucleotides read TGTGCCAGCAGCCAAGAAGACAGATACTCTGGAAACACCATATATTTT.

J is TRBJ2-5 and V is TRBV11-2; 7 bases match TRBD2. In germline, CDR1 is SGHAT, CDR2 FQNNGV. V lost 1 base, J lost 6 bases, and 8 bases stayed unmatched. CDR3 size: 15 residues. CDR3 in amino acids: CASSLGGGVEKTQYF. Written as DNA, the CDR3 is TGTGCCAGCAGCTTAGGTGGGGGGGTGGAAAAGACCCAGTACTTC.

This sequence joins TRBV5-3 and TRBJ2-7, with 9 bases lining up with TRBD2. TRBV5-3 is an ORF; its function is uncertain. Germline trimming cut 4 bases from V and 3 bases from J; bases unmatched to any gene: 11. This CDR3 has 16 residues. CDR3 amino acids: CARSPPRRGGSYEQYV. In nucleotides, the CDR3 is TGTGCCAGAAGCCCTCCCCGGCGGGGGGGAAGCTACGAGCAGTACGTC.

The chain employs TRBV11-1 and TRBJ1-1; D is uncertain. CDR3 length equals 14 residues. The germline gives CDR1 SGHAT, CDR2 FQDESV (reference sequence). Trimming left V 2 bases short and J 0 bases short, with 7 bases between. The chain's CDR3 is CASSLQEVNTEAFF. CDR3 in DNA: TGTGCCAGCAGCTTACAAGAGGTGAACACTGAAGCTTTCTTT. The variable domain in full, with the rest retrieved from reference TRBV11-1 and TRBJ1-1, is EAEVAQSPRYKITEKSQAVAFWCDPISGHATLYWYRQILGQGPELLVQFQDESVVDDSQLPKDRFSAERLKGVDSTLKIQPAELGDSAMYLCASSLQEVNTEAFFGQGTRLTVV.

This chain links TRBV5-1 with TRBJ1-4; D not certain. The CDR3 sequence is 16 residues long. Looked up from germline, CDR1 is SGHRS and CDR2 is YFSETQ. Trimming took off 4 bases at V and 0 bases at J, with 13 bases between the two ends. In nucleotides, the CDR3 is TGCGCCAGCAGCCCAACTGGTCTAGCAACTAATGAAAAACTGTTTTTT. This encodes CASSPTGLATNEKLFF.

The J gene is TRBJ1-5, the V gene TRBV10-3, with a weak D call TRBD1 (5 bases). This CDR3 comprises 13 residues. Germline CDR1 reads ENHRY; CDR2 reads SYGVKD. V lost 5 bases and J lost 3, with 8 bases in between. In DNA form, the CDR3 reads TGTGCCATCAGTCCGGGGGACAATCAGCCCCAGCATTTT. Translating gives CAISPGDNQPQHF.

This sequence joins TRBV27 and TRBJ1-1, with 10 bases lining up with TRBD1. CDR3 length: 16 amino acids. The V segment lost 4 bases and the J segment 7 bases; nucleotides outside the gene matches: 12. CDR1 is MNHEY and CDR2 is SMNVEV in the germline V gene (reference sequence). This CDR3 is CASSSRDRGPPFEAFF. DNA of the CDR3: TGTGCCAGCAGTTCCCGGGACAGGGGTCCGCCTTTTGAAGCTTTCTTT.

This rearrangement joins TRBV28 to TRBJ1-6, with TRBD1 identical over 12 bases. CDR1 is MDHEN, CDR2 SYDVKM, per germline. This CDR3 comprises 17 residues. The J segment lost 7 bases and the V segment lost 6 bases, leaving 10 bases of the junction unmatched. CDR3 coding DNA: TGTGCCAGCAGGCTTCCCCCGGGACAGGGGGCCAATTCACCCCTCCACTTT. Residues: CASRLPPGQGANSPLHF.

As to this clone: A much more abundant neighbour one base away suggests this may be a read error. The CDR3 reads CASSLRQLNTEAFF. The CDR3 DNA sequence: TGTGCCAGCAGCTTACGACAGTTGAACACTGAAGCTTTCTTT. V is TRBV7-9 and J is TRBJ1-1; D is possibly TRBD1 (5 bases). Trimming stripped 2 bases from V and 0 bases from J, with 7 bases between. The V gene's germline CDR1 is SEHNR and CDR2 FQNEAQ (reference sequence). This CDR3 spans 14 amino acids.

Only a few counts were recorded for this clone. The CDR3 nucleotides read TGTGCCAGCAGTTACCTGGACAGGGCGGACAATGAGCAGTTCTTC. Translated: CASSYLDRADNEQFF. The chain recombines TRBV6-2 or TRBV6-3 with TRBJ2-1; 8 positions agree with TRBD1. Germline V gives CDR1 MNHEY, CDR2 SVGEGT. After removal of 2 bases from V and 5 bases from J, the junction contained 5 bases not matched to a gene. There are 15 residues in the CDR3.